Below, one T cell receptor (beta chain) is given with its context. Its target is not known. The record originates from a study of cytomegalovirus exposure and HLA in healthy donors. Study-level findings and limits: The likely origin of a cluster of highly shared sequence variants was a sequencing artifact.

V lost 2 bases and J 5 bases, leaving 11 bases between the germline ends. The CDR3 totals 14 residues. PCR employed 60 Vbeta and 13 Jbeta primers. TCRdb keeps only in-frame clones here, not all; method: immunoSEQ multiplex PCR. The sample has approximately 120,000 clones; roughly 76% are singletons. Sample: PBMCs. This chain uses TRBV5-3 with TRBJ2-1; possibly TRBD1 for D (6 bases). TRBV5-3 is reported as an ORF; its role is uncertain. The receptor was isolated from a woman aged 50 to 60 in good health and CMV-seronegative. This CDR3 is CARSLQGAHNEQFF. CDR3 coding DNA: TGTGCCAGAAGCTTACAGGGTGCTCACAATGAGCAGTTCTTC.